This T cell receptor (beta chain) was sequenced for a study of blood T cell repertoires in COVID-19. Authors' methods: The authors estimated nucleated cell counts from reference gene primer amplification. Libraries were prepared by immunoSEQ multiplex PCR; TCRdb keeps only in-frame clonotypes and omits some of them. V, J and clone size reflect that table, while D and trimming were determined from the DNA. The sample includes 150,000 to 190,000 clones, 76% of them seen just once. V lost 3 bases and J lost 10, with 21 bases in between. The CDR3 runs 15 residues. The germline V gene encodes CDR1 MGHDK and CDR2 SYGVNS.

The origin of this receptor is a woman of 80 years or more with acute or convalescent COVID-19. What was sequenced was peripheral blood. V and J are TRBV25-1 and TRBJ2-5; possibly TRBD1 for D (6 bases). CDR3 region: CASSDHSVGPQGQYF. The CDR3 coding sequence is TGTGCCAGCAGTGATCATTCAGTGGGCCCACAGGGCCAGTACTTC.